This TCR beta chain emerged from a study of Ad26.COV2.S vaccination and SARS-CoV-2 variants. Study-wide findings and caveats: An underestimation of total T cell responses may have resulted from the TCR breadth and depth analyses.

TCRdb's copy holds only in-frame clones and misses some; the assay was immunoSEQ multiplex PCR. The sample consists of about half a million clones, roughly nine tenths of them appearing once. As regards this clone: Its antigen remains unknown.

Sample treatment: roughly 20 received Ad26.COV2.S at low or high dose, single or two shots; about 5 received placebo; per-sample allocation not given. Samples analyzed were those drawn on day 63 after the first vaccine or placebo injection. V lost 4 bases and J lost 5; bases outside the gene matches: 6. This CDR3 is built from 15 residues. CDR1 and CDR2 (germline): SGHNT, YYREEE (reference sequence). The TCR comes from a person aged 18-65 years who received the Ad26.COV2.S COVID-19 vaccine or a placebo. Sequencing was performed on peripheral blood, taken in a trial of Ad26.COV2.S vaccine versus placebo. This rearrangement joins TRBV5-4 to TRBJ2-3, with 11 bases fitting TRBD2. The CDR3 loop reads CASSLNSGRGDTQYF. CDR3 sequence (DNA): TGTGCCAGCAGCCTTAATAGCGGGAGGGGAGATACGCAGTATTTT.